These T cell receptor beta chains were read from a single sample in a study of shared clonotypes between healthy human individuals. Clones were read by immunoSEQ multiplex PCR, and TCRdb kept only the in-frame ones, dropping some. Of over a million clones listed, approximately 97% were seen once; the top ten hold approximately 1.2%. The sample comprised naive CD4+ T cells sorted from blood. These receptors were taken from a man aged 30 to 39 in good health. Each CDR3 is given with its conserved first and last residue. Each record gives: J gene, D gene, V gene, clone size, CDR3 DNA, CDR3 protein. The D gene is left open where the match is weak. Size tells how often a clone was seen (once, few, many) or the class of an expanded clone, and some rows leave it out.

TRBJ2-1	.	TRBV27	once	TGTGCCAGCAGTTTACGGGTGCATTCGCATGAGCAGTTCTTC	CASSLRVHSHEQFF
TRBJ1-5	TRBD1	TRBV10-3	few	TGTGCCATCAGTGAGGGACAGGGAGGGTATGGCAATCAGCCCCAGCATTTT	CAISEGQGGYGNQPQHF
TRBJ1-2	.	TRBV4-3	.	TGCGCCAGCAGCCCCAGCGGCAGGGGCGGCTATGGCTACACCTTC	CASSPSGRGGYGYTF
TRBJ2-7	.	TRBV7-2	.	TGTGCCAGCAGCCTAGATCCTTCGGGCGAGCAGTACTTC	CASSLDPSGEQYF
TRBJ1-2	TRBD1	TRBV30	.	TGTGCCTGGAGGGGGACAGACCTAGCGTGGGGCTACACCTTC	CAWRGTDLAWGYTF
TRBJ1-4	TRBD1	TRBV2	.	TGTGCCAGCATTCCGACAGGGGCTAATGAAAAACTGTTTTTT	CASIPTGANEKLFF
TRBJ1-5	.	TRBV28	.	TGTGCCAGCAGTTTATCCCAGGGGCTTAGGCCCCAGCATTTT	CASSLSQGLRPQHF
TRBJ2-1	TRBD2	TRBV19	.	TGTGCCAGTAGTCCGCCGGAGACTAGCCCTGGTGAGCAGTTCTTC	CASSPPETSPGEQFF
TRBJ1-5	.	TRBV19	.	TGTGCCAGTAATGCCAGGAGCAATCAGCCCCAGCATTTT	CASNARSNQPQHF
TRBJ1-2	TRBD1	TRBV11-1	once	TGTGCCAGCAGCTCTAGCAGGGGGGGCTACACCTTC	CASSSSRGGYTF
TRBJ2-3	TRBD2	TRBV7-2	once	TGTGCCAGCAGCTTAGGAGCGGGAGGTGTAGATACGCAGTATTTT	CASSLGAGGVDTQYF
TRBJ1-2	.	TRBV11-1	once	TGTGCCAGCAGCTCGAGAACTAACTATGGCTACACCTTC	CASSSRTNYGYTF
TRBJ2-7	.	TRBV7-2	.	TGTGCCAGCAGAAGGGGTTTCTCCTACGAGCAGTACTTC	CASRRGFSYEQYF
TRBJ2-3	.	TRBV5-1	.	TGCGCCAGCAGCTTCCAGGGGGGAACAGATACGCAGTATTTT	CASSFQGGTDTQYF
TRBJ2-1	TRBD1	TRBV9	.	TGTGCCAGCAGCAGGGACAGGGGGGCGTACAATGAGCAGTTCTTC	CASSRDRGAYNEQFF
TRBJ2-1	.	TRBV5-5	.	TGTGCCAGCAGCTTGGCCCTTTTGACAGGCGACTTTACCTACAATGAGCAGTTCTTC	CASSLALLTGDFTYNEQFF
TRBJ2-1	TRBD2	TRBV6-4	once	TGTGCCAGCAGTCTCCTAGCGGGTAATACCAATGAGCAGTTCTTC	CASSLLAGNTNEQFF
TRBJ2-3	TRBD2	TRBV10-1	.	TGCGCCAGCAGTGGGCCTAGCGGGATAGGCACAGATACGCAGTATTTT	CASSGPSGIGTDTQYF
TRBJ1-3	.	TRBV5-4	once	TGTGCCAGTGCGACAGACAACTCTGGAAACACCATATATTTT	CASATDNSGNTIYF
TRBJ1-2	TRBD1	TRBV28	.	TGTGCCAGCAGTCTTAGACAGGGAGCTAACTATGGCTACACCTTC	CASSLRQGANYGYTF
TRBJ2-1	TRBD2	TRBV2	.	TGTGCCAGCAGAGGCACTAGCGGGAGGGGCAATGAGCAGTTCTTC	CASRGTSGRGNEQFF
TRBJ2-1	TRBD2	TRBV5-8	.	TGTGCCAGCAGCTTGGGTCTCCTAGCGGGGGAAATTAACTCCTACAATGAGCAGTTCTTC	CASSLGLLAGEINSYNEQFF
TRBJ1-2	.	TRBV7-2	.	TGTGCCAGCAGCTTCTTGGACAGAGCTAACTATGGCTACACCTTC	CASSFLDRANYGYTF
TRBJ2-5	TRBD1	TRBV5-4	.	TGTGCCAGCCAAGACAGGGGAATAAATCAAGAGACCCAGTACTTC	CASQDRGINQETQYF
TRBJ1-1	.	TRBV27	.	TGTGCCAGCAGTTTAATTGGCATTGGTGAAGCTTTCTTT	CASSLIGIGEAFF
TRBJ1-2	.	TRBV5-1	.	TGCGCCAGCAGGCCGGACACGACCACCTATGGCTACACCTTC	CASRPDTTTYGYTF
TRBJ1-5	.	TRBV6-1	once	TGTGCCAGCAGGGAGAGGCTCGGGGGTCAGCCCCAGCATTTT	CASRERLGGQPQHF
TRBJ2-7	.	TRBV6-6	.	TGTGCCAGCAGTACCAACAGGGATGGGGAGCAGTACTTC	CASSTNRDGEQYF
TRBJ2-7	TRBD1	TRBV11-3	.	TGTGCCAGCAGCTCCCAGGGGGCCAGCATCTACGAGCAGTACTTC	CASSSQGASIYEQYF
TRBJ2-1	TRBD2	TRBV19	.	TGTGCCAGTAGGGGACCTAGCGGGAGACGATTCTTC	CASRGPSGRRFF
TRBJ2-1	.	TRBV18	.	TGTGCCAGCTCACCACCTCTAGGTTTGGATGAGCAGTTCTTC	CASSPPLGLDEQFF
TRBJ1-1	TRBD1	TRBV20-1	once	TGCAGTGCTAGACCGCAGGGGGCCGCTTTCTTT	CSARPQGAAFF
TRBJ2-1	TRBD2	TRBV27	.	TGTGCCAGCAGACTAGCGGGTTCCTACAATGAGCAGTTCTTC	CASRLAGSYNEQFF
TRBJ1-1	.	TRBV18	.	TGTGCCAGCTCACCAAACAGGGAGGCGAACACTGAAGCTTTCTTT	CASSPNREANTEAFF
TRBJ2-3	TRBD1	TRBV18	.	TGTGCCAGCTCACTGCGACAGGGTAGGACAGATACGCAGTATTTT	CASSLRQGRTDTQYF
TRBJ2-3	TRBD2	TRBV18	.	TGTGCCAGCTCACCCCTAACTAGCGCCAGCACAGATACGCAGTATTTT	CASSPLTSASTDTQYF
TRBJ2-7	TRBD2	TRBV5-1	.	TGCGCCAGCAGCTTGGAAGGCGGGAGGGCATACGAGCAGTACTTC	CASSLEGGRAYEQYF
TRBJ1-1	.	TRBV28	once	TGTGCCAGCAGTTTATCCGACTATGAAGCTTTCTTT	CASSLSDYEAFF
TRBJ2-3	.	TRBV9	.	TGTGCCAGCAGCATCGGGAGTAGCACAGATACGCAGTATTTT	CASSIGSSTDTQYF
TRBJ2-1	TRBD2	TRBV5-1	.	TGCGCCAGCAGCTCCGGGACTAGCGGCCCCTACAATGAGCAGTTCTTC	CASSSGTSGPYNEQFF
TRBJ2-7	TRBD2	TRBV9	.	TGTGCCAGCAGCAAACTAGCGCAATCCTACGAGCAGTACTTC	CASSKLAQSYEQYF
TRBJ2-1	TRBD2	TRBV9	.	TGTGCCAGCAGCGTAGAGGGACTAGCGGGAACGAGCTCCTACAATGAGCAGTTCTTC	CASSVEGLAGTSSYNEQFF
TRBJ1-5	.	TRBV5-5	.	TGTGCCAGCAGCTTGTACCGGGGCAACAATCAGCCCCAGCATTTT	CASSLYRGNNQPQHF
TRBJ2-3	.	TRBV5-1	.	TGCGCCAGCAGCCCGGCTCGGACTAACACAGATACGCAGTATTTT	CASSPARTNTDTQYF
TRBJ1-2	.	TRBV30	.	TGTGCCTCCGGGACAACTGACAACTATGGCTACACCTTC	CASGTTDNYGYTF
TRBJ2-7	.	TRBV4-1	.	TGCGCCAGCAGCCAGGACTGGACAGCACACTACGAGCAGTACTTC	CASSQDWTAHYEQYF
TRBJ2-6	TRBD1	TRBV5-1	.	TGCGCCAGCAGCCCAGGGACAGCGAGCTCTGGGGCCAACGTCCTGACTTTC	CASSPGTASSGANVLTF
TRBJ2-6	.	TRBV30	.	TGTGCCTGGATGTCGACTTCTGGGGCCAACGTCCTGACTTTC	CAWMSTSGANVLTF
TRBJ2-3	TRBD2	TRBV7-9	.	TGTGCCAGCAGCTTAGGGGGGCTAGCGGGAGGATTAGAGACGCAGTATTTT	CASSLGGLAGGLETQYF
TRBJ2-2	TRBD2	TRBV27	.	TGTGCCAGCAGCCCACTCACAGGACTAGCGGTGAACACCGGGGAGCTGTTTTTT	CASSPLTGLAVNTGELFF
TRBJ2-3	.	TRBV27	.	TGTGCCAGCAAGCCAGCGCTAAGCACAGATACGCAGTATTTT	CASKPALSTDTQYF
TRBJ2-1	TRBD1	TRBV5-4	.	TGTGCCAGCAGCGGCAGGGGGTCCTACAATGAGCAGTTCTTC	CASSGRGSYNEQFF
TRBJ2-5	.	TRBV30	.	TGTGCCTGGAACCGGCGCCAAGAGACCCAGTACTTC	CAWNRRQETQYF
TRBJ2-1	TRBD2	TRBV29-1	.	TGCAGCGTGGGCGGACTAGCGGGAGGGCCGGGGTTCTTC	CSVGGLAGGPGFF